This T cell receptor beta chain was sequenced for a study of metastatic and nonmetastatic thyroid tumors. Study summary: Repertoires from blood and tumor or nodule tissue of malignant and benign thyroid patients were compared.

Points from the study as a whole: Benign nodules were reported to have significantly lower TCR beta diversity than malignant thyroid tumors, in blood and tumor.

Trimming shortened V by 1 base and J by 7 bases, and 19 bases separated the two germline ends. CDR3 length: 16 amino acids. In germline, CDR1 is LGHDT, CDR2 YNNKEL (reference sequence). This clone was seen many times. Its antigen is unidentified. In the original processing: It was from CDR3 differences across clinicopathological groups that a distant-metastasis classifier for papillary thyroid cancer was built. TCRdb re-analyzed the PCR reads using MiXCR. The V and J calls come from TCRdb's annotation, not from the publication. Among under 95,000 clones listed, 10% to 15% were seen once. Thyroid surgery took place with no prior treatment in any patient.

The sample comprised blood. The sequence was obtained from a female donor with papillary thyroid cancer or a benign thyroid nodule (not recorded which). Some clones in this sample may be carry-over from other donors' samples. The J gene is TRBJ2-5, the V gene TRBV3-1, with D tentatively TRBD2 (6 bases). The CDR3: CASSQVQATSGVTQYF. The CDR3 DNA sequence: TGTGCCAGCAGCCAAGTTCAGGCTACTTCGGGGGTGACCCAGTACTTC.